This T cell receptor beta chain was obtained from a study of CD8 T cells in ankylosing spondylitis. In the case of this clonotype: The antigen is not known.

Via MiXCR, TCRdb re-called the 5' RACE reads, giving one row per CDR3 protein. The table records 230,000 or so distinct CDR3 sequences, over 15% of them present only once. Whole-study findings and limits: Disease-associated clones were reportedly significantly overrepresented in matched ankylosing spondylitis synovial fluid. Ankylosing spondylitis blood appeared to be characterized by a TCR beta motif of 7 to 9 highly homologous variants.

The CDR3 spans 14 residues. The ends were cut back, 0 bases at V and 3 bases at J, with 9 bases in the middle. Germline V gives CDR1 LGHNA, CDR2 YNFKEQ. This chain connects TRBV4-2 to TRBJ2-7, with no clear D. The clonotype originates from a male donor with ankylosing spondylitis or in good health (not recorded which). The material sequenced was blood, either unsorted or a sorted T cell fraction (not recorded which). For the CDR3, the DNA is TGTGCCAGCAGCCAAGATCTAGGGAACTACGAGCAGTACTTC. Its translation: CASSQDLGNYEQYF.